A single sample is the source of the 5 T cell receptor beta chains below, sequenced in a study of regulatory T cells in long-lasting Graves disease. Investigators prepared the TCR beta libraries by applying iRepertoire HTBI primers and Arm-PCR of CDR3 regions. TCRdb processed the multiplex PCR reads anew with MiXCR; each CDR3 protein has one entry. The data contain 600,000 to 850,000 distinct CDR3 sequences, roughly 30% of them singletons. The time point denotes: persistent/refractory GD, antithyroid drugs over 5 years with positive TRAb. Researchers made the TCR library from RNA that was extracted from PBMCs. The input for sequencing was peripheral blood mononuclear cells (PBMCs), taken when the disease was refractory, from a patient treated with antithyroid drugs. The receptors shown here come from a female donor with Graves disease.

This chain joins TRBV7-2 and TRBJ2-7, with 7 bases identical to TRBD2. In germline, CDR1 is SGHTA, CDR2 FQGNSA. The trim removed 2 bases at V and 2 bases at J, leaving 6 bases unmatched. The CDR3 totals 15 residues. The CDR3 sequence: CASSLNLAVTYEQYF. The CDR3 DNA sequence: TGTGCCAGCAGCTTAAACCTAGCGGTTACCTACGAGCAGTACTTC.

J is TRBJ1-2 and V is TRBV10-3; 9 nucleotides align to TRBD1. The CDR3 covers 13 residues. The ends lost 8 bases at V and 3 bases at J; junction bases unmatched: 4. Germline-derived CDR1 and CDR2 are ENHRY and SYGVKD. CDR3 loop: CAIPGQGDYGYTF. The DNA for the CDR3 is TGTGCCATCCCGGGACAGGGAGACTATGGCTACACCTTC.

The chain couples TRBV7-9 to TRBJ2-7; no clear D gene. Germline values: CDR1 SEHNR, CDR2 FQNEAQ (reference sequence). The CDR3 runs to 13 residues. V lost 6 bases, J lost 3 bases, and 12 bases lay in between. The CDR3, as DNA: TGTGCCAGCAGACCGAACGCTGACTACGAGCAGTACTTC. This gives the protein CASRPNADYEQYF.

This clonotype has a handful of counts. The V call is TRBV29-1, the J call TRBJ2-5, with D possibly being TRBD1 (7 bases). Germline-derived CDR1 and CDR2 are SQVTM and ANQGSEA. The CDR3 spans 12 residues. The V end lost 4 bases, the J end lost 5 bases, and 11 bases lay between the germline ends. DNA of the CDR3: TGCAGCGTTGCGGCGGGACAGGAGACCCAGTACTTC. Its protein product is CSVAAGQETQYF.

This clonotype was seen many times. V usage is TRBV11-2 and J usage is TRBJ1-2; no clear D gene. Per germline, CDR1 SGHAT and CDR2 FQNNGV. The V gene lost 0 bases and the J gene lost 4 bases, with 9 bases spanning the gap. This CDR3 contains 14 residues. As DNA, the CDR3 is TGTGCCAGCAGCTTAGATCTGGGAAGCTATGGCTACACCTTC. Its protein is CASSLDLGSYGYTF.